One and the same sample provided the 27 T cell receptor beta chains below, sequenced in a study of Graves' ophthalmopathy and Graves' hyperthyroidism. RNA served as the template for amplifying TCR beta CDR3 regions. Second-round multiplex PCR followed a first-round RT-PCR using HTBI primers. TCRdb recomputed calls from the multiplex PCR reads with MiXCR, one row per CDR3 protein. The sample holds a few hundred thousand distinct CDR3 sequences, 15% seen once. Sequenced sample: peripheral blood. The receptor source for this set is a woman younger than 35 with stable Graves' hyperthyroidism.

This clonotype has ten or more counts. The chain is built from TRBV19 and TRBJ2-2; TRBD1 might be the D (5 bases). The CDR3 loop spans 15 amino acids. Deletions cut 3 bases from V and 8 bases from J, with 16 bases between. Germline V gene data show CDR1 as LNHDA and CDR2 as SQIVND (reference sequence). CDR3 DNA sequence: TGTGCCAGTAGTATTGGGGCAGAAATTAAAGGGGAGCTGTTTTTT. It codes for CASSIGAEIKGELFF.

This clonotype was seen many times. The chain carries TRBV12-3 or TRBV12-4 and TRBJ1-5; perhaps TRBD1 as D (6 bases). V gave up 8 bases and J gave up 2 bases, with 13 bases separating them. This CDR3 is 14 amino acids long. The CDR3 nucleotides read TGTGCCAGCTCGAACAGGGCCCGCAATCAGCCCCAGCATTTT. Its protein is CASSNRARNQPQHF.

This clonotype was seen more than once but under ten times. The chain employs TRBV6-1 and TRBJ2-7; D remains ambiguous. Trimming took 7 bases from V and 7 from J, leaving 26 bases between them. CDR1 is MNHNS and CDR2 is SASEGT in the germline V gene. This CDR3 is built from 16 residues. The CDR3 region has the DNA TGTGCCAGCAATAGAGTGGCCCCACCCAGGCCGTGGGAGCAGTACTTC. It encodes CASNRVAPPRPWEQYF.

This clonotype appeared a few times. This CDR3 is CASLREIFNYGYTF. The DNA of the CDR3 is TGTGCCAGCCTAAGGGAAATCTTTAACTATGGCTACACCTTC. The genes are TRBV5-8 and TRBJ1-2; D is uncertain. Looked up from germline, CDR1 is SGHTS and CDR2 is YDEGEE. The CDR3 spans 14 residues. Trimming pared 7 bases from V and 1 base from J, leaving 14 bases between.

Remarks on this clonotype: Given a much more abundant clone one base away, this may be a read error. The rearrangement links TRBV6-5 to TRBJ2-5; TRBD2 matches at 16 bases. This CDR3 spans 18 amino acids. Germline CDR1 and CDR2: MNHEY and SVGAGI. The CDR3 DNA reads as TGTGCCAGCAATTACCCAGGGACTAGCGGGGGGGCCAGAGTGACCCAGTACTTC. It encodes CASNYPGTSGGARVTQYF.

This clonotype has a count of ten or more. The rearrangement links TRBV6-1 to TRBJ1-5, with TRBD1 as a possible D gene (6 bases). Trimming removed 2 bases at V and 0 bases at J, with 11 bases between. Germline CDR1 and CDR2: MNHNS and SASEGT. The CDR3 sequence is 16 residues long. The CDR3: CASSERGGNSNQPQHF. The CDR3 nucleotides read TGTGCCAGCAGTGAAAGAGGGGGGAATAGCAATCAGCCCCAGCATTTT.

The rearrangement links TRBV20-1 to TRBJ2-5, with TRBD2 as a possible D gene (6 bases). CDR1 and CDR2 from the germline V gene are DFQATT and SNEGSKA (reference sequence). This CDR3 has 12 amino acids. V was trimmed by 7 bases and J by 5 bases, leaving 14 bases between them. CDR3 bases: TGCAGTGGAAAACTAGCAGCGGAGACCCAGTACTTC. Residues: CSGKLAAETQYF.

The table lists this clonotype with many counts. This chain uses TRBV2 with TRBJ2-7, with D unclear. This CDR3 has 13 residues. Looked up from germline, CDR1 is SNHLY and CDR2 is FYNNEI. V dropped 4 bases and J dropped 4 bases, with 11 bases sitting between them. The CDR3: CASSVGFGYEQYF. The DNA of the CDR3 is TGTGCCAGCAGTGTAGGGTTCGGATACGAGCAGTACTTC.

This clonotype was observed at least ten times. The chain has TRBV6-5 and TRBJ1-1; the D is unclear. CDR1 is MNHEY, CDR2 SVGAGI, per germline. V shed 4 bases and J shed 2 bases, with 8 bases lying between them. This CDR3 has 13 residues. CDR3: CASSFVGNTEAFF. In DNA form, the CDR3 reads TGTGCCAGCAGTTTCGTAGGAAACACTGAAGCTTTCTTT.

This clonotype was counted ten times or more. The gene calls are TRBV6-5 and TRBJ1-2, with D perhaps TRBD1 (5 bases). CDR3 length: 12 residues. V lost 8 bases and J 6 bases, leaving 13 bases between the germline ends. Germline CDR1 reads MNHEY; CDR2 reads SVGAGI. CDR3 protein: CASGHSADGYTF. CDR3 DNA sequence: TGTGCCAGCGGACATTCCGCCGATGGCTACACCTTC.

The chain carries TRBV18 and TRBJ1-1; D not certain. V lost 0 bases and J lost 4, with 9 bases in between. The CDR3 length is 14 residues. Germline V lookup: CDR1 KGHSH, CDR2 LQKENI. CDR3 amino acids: CASSPPRVRTEAFF. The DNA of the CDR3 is TGTGCCAGCTCACCACCACGGGTACGCACTGAAGCTTTCTTT.

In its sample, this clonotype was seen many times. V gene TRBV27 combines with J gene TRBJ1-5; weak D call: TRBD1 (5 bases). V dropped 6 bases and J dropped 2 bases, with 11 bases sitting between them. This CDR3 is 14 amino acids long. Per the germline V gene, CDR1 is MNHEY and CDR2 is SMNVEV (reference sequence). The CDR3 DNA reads TGTGCCAGCAGAAGGGGAGGGGGCAATCAGCCCCAGCATTTT. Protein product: CASRRGGGNQPQHF.

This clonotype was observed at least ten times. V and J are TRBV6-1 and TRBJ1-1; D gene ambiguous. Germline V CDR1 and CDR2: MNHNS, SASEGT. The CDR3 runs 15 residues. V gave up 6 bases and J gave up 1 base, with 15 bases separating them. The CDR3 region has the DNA TGTGCCAGCAGAGGACTCTCCTGGAGGAACACTGAAGCTTTCTTT. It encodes CASRGLSWRNTEAFF.

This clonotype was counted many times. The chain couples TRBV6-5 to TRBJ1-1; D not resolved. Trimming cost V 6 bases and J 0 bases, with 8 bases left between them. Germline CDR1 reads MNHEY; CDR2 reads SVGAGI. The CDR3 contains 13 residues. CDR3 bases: TGTGCCAGCAGACCGCGTTTGAACACTGAAGCTTTCTTT. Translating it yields CASRPRLNTEAFF.

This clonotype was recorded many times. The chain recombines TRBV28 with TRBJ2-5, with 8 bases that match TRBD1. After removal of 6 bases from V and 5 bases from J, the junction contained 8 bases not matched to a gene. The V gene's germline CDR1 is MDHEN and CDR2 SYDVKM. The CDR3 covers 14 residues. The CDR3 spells CASRKARQGETQYF. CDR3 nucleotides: TGTGCCAGCAGGAAAGCCCGACAGGGGGAGACCCAGTACTTC.

CDR3 sequence (DNA): TGTGCCAGCAGCCAAGGGGGACAGGGGCAAGAGACCCAGTACTTC. Residues: CASSQGGQGQETQYF. V is TRBV4-2 and J is TRBJ2-5, with 10 positions matching TRBD1. V was clipped by 1 base and J by 2 bases; unmatched bases: 1. The length of the CDR3 is 15 residues. CDR1 is LGHNA and CDR2 is YNFKEQ in the germline V gene.

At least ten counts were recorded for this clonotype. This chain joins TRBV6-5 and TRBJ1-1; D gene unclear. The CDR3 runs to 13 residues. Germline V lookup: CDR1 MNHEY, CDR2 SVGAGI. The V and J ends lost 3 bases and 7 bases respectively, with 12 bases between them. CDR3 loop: CASSYSRPDEAFF. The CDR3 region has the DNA TGTGCCAGCAGTTATTCCCGACCCGATGAAGCTTTCTTT.

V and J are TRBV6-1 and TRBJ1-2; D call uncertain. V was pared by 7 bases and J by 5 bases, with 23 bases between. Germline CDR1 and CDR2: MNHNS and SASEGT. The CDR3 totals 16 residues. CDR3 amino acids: CASTTPAKPLGYGYTF. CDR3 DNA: TGTGCCAGCACTACGCCGGCGAAACCTTTGGGGTATGGCTACACCTTC.

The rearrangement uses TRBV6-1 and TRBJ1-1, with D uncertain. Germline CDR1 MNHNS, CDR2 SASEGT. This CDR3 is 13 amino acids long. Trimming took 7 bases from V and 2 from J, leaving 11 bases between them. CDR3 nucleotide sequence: TGTGCCAGCAATAAACAGCCTAACACTGAAGCTTTCTTT. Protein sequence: CASNKQPNTEAFF.

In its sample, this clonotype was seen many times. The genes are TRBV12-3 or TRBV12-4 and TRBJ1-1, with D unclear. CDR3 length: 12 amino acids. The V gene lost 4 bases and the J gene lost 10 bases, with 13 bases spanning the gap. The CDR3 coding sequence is TGTGCCAGCAGTTCGTCCATTCCTCGAGCTTTCTTT. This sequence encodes CASSSSIPRAFF.

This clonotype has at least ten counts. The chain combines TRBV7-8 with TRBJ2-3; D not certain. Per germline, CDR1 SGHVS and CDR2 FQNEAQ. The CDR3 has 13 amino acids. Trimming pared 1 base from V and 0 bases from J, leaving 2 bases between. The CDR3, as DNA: TGTGCCAGCAGCTTAGACAGCACAGATACGCAGTATTTT. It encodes CASSLDSTDTQYF.

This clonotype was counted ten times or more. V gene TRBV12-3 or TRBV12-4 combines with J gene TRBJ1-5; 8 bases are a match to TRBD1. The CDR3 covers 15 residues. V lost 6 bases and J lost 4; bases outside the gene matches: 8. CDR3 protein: CASSHDRGPNQPQHF. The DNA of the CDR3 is TGTGCCAGCAGCCACGACAGGGGCCCGAATCAGCCCCAGCATTTT.

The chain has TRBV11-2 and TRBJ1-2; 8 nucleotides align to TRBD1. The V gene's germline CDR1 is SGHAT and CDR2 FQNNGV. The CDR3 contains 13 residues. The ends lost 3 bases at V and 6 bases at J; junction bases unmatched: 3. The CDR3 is CASSFDRGDGYTF. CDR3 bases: TGTGCCAGCAGCTTCGACAGGGGCGATGGCTACACCTTC. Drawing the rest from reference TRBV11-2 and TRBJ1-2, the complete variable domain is EAGVAQSPRYKIIEKRQSVAFWCNPISGHATLYWYQQILGQGPKLLIQFQNNGVVDDSQLPKDRFSAERLKGVDSTLKIQPAKLEDSAVYLCASSFDRGDGYTFGSGTRLTVV.

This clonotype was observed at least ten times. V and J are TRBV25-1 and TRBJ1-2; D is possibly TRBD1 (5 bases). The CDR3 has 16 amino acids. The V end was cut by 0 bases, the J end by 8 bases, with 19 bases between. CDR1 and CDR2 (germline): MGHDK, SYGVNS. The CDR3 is CASSEYRRSGTQGYTF. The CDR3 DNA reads TGTGCCAGCAGTGAATATCGAAGGTCAGGGACTCAGGGCTACACCTTC.

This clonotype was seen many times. Here the CDR3 reads CAWLDRRETQYF. The CDR3 DNA follows: TGTGCCTGGTTGGACAGGCGAGAGACCCAGTACTTC. This chain connects TRBV2 to TRBJ2-5; 7 bases align to TRBD1. CDR1 is SNHLY and CDR2 is FYNNEI in the germline V gene. This CDR3 is 12 amino acids long. V lost 11 bases, J lost 4 bases, and 7 bases stayed unmatched.

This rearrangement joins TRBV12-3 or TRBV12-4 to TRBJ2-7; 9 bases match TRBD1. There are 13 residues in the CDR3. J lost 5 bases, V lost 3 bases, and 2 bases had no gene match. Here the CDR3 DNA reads TGTGCCAGCAGTTTTTGGGACAGGGACGAGCAGTACTTC. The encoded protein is CASSFWDRDEQYF.

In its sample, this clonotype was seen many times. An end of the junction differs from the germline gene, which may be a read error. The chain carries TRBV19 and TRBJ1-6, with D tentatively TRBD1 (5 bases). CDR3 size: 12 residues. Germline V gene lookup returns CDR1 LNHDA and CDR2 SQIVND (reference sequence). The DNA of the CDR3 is TGCCAAGGAGGGGCCTATAATTCACCCCTCCACTTT. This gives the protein CQGGAYNSPLHF.